Listed here are 8 T cell receptor beta chains from one sample, sequenced in a study of response to subunit inactivated influenza vaccine. TCRdb independently ran MiXCR on the RT-PCR reads; one entry per CDR3 protein. The sample comprises around 180,000 distinct CDR3 sequences, around 8.8% of which are singletons, and approximately 11% rests with the top ten. Here the sequenced sample was non-naive T cells sorted from PBMCs, taken on the day of vaccination. These receptors all stem from a man aged 50-59 years who received an inactivated influenza vaccine.

In its sample, this clonotype was seen a few times. This chain uses TRBV11-2 with TRBJ2-3, with D possibly being TRBD1 (6 bases). The ends were cut back, 2 bases at V and 4 bases at J, with 28 bases in the middle. The CDR3 contains 20 residues. The V gene's germline CDR1 is SGHAT and CDR2 FQNNGV. CDR3 protein: CASSLRGRGEVGRRADTQYF. The CDR3 nucleotides read TGTGCCAGCAGCTTAAGGGGGAGAGGGGAAGTGGGCAGGCGAGCAGATACGCAGTATTTT.

This clonotype was seen a handful of times. The chain uses TRBV5-1 and TRBJ2-5; no clear D. The CDR3 runs 13 residues. Germline V gene data show CDR1 as SGHRS and CDR2 as YFSETQ. Trimming pared 0 bases from V and 2 bases from J, leaving 5 bases between. CDR3 sequence reads: CASSLDQQETQYF. Here the CDR3 DNA reads TGCGCCAGCAGCTTGGACCAGCAAGAGACCCAGTACTTC.

This clonotype was picked up many times. The V call is TRBV20-1, the J call TRBJ2-3, with 8 bases lining up with TRBD2. The J segment lost 3 bases and the V segment lost 4 bases, leaving 6 bases of the junction unmatched. This CDR3 comprises 14 residues. Per germline, CDR1 DFQATT and CDR2 SNEGSKA (reference sequence). CDR3 nucleotides: TGCAGTGCTACCAGCGGGGGATCAACAGATACGCAGTATTTT. This sequence encodes CSATSGGSTDTQYF.

This clonotype appeared many times. The chain employs TRBV6-6 and TRBJ2-1; D gene ambiguous. The V and J ends lost 7 bases and 3 bases respectively, with 7 bases between them. The germline gives CDR1 MNHNY, CDR2 SVGAGI (reference sequence). This CDR3 has 12 residues. CDR3 sequence reads: CASKANYNEQFF. CDR3 bases: TGTGCCAGCAAGGCCAACTACAATGAGCAGTTCTTC.

V and J are TRBV28 and TRBJ2-7; 8 bases map to TRBD1. Germline trimming cut 6 bases from V and 3 bases from J; bases unmatched to any gene: 7. Per the germline V gene, CDR1 is MDHEN and CDR2 is SYDVKM. The CDR3 has 14 amino acids. CDR3 sequence: CASSPDRVSYEQYF. CDR3 bases: TGTGCCAGCAGCCCGGACAGGGTTAGCTACGAGCAGTACTTC.

This clonotype has at least ten counts. V gene TRBV5-5 combines with J gene TRBJ2-1; 7 nucleotides line up with TRBD2. CDR3 length: 14 amino acids. V lost 5 bases to trimming and J lost 5 bases; unmatched junction nucleotides: 7. CDR1 and CDR2 from the germline V gene are SGHKS and YYEKEE (reference sequence). The CDR3 nucleotides read TGTGCCAGCAGTGGCCGGGACTACCACAATGAGCAGTTCTTC. As protein: CASSGRDYHNEQFF. Full variable domain (rest looked up from reference TRBV5-5 and TRBJ2-1): DAGVTQSPTHLIKTRGQQVTLRCSPISGHKSVSWYQQVLGQGPQFIFQYYEKEERGRGNFPDRFSARQFPNYSSELNVNALLLGDSALYLCASSGRDYHNEQFFGPGTRLTVL.

Many counts were recorded for this clonotype. The genes are TRBV6-2 or TRBV6-3 and TRBJ2-3; D not certain. CDR1 is MNHEY, CDR2 SVGEGT, per germline. The V gene lost 7 bases and the J gene lost 5 bases, with 13 bases spanning the gap. This CDR3 has 13 amino acids. CDR3 coding DNA: TGTGCCAGCAAGTCTACCCTCCGAGATACGCAGTATTTT. Residues: CASKSTLRDTQYF.

This clonotype was seen ten or more times. V and J are TRBV12-3 or TRBV12-4 and TRBJ1-2; 9 positions match TRBD1. This CDR3 region has 15 residues. The trim removed 6 bases at V and 2 bases at J, leaving 7 bases unmatched. CDR3 protein: CASSPGQGANYGYTF. DNA for the CDR3: TGTGCCAGCAGCCCGGGACAGGGAGCGAACTATGGCTACACCTTC.